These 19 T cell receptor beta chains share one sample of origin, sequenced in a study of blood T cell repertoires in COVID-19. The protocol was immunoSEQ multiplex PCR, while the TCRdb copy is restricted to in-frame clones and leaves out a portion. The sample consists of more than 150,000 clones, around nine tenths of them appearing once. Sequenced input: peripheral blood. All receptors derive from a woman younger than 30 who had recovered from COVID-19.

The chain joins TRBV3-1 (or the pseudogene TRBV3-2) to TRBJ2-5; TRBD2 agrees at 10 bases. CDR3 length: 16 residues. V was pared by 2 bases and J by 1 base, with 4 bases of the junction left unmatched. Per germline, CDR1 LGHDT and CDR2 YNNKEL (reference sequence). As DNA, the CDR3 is TGTGCCAGCAGCCAATCCGTAGCGGGGGGCCAAGAGACCCAGTACTTC. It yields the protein CASSQSVAGGQETQYF.

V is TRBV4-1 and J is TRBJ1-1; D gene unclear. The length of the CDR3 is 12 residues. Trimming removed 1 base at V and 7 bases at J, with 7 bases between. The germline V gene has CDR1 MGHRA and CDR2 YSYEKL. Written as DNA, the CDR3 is TGCGCCAGCAGCCAAGCCGGTCTTGAAGCTTTCTTT. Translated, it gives CASSQAGLEAFF.

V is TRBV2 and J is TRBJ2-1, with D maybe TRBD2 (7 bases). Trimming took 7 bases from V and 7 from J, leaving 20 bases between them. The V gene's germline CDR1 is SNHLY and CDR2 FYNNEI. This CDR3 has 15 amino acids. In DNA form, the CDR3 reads TGTGCCAGCACCCAAGGTGGGGGGGGCCGGAATGAGCAGTTCTTC. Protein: CASTQGGGGRNEQFF.

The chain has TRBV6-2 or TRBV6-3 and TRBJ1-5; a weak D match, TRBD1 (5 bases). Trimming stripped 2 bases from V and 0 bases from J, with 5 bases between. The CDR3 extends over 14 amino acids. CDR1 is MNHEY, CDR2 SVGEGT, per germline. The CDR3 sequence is CASSYGASNQPQHF. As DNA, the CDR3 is TGTGCCAGCAGTTACGGGGCTAGCAATCAGCCCCAGCATTTT.

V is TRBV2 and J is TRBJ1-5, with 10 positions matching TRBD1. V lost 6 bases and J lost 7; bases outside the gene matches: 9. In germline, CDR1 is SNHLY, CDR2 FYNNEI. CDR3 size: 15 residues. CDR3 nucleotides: TGTGCCAGCAGAGATGACAGGGGGCCTCGGCAGCCCCAGCATTTT. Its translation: CASRDDRGPRQPQHF.

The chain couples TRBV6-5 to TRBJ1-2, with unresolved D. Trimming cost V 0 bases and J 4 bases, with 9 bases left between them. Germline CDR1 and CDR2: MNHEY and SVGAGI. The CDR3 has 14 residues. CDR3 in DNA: TGTGCCAGCAGTTACTCGGGCCCGAGCTATGGCTACACCTTC. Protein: CASSYSGPSYGYTF.

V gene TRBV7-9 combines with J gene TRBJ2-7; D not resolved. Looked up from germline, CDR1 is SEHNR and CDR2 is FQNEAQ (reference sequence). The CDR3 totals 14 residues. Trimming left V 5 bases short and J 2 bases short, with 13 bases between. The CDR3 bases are TGTGCCAGCAGCCCTACGCAGGATACCTACGAGCAGTACTTC. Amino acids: CASSPTQDTYEQYF.

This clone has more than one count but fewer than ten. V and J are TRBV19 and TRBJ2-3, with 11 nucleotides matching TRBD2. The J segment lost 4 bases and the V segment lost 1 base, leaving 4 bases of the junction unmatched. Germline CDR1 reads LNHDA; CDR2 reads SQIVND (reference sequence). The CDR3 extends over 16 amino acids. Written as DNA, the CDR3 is TGTGCCAGTAGTATAGGAAATAGCGGGGGGGCAGATACGCAGTATTTT. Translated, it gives CASSIGNSGGADTQYF.

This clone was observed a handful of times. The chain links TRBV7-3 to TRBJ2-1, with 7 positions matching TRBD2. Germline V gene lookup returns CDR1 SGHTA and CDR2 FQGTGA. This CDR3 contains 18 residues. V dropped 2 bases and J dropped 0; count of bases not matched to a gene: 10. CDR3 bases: TGTGCCAGCAGCTTAGCTTGTTGCGGGAGAGACTCCTACAATGAGCAGTTCTTC. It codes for CASSLACCGRDSYNEQFF. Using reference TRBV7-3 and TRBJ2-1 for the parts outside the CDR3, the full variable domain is GAGVSQTPSNKVTEKGKYVELRCDPISGHTALYWYRQSLGQGPEFLIYFQGTGAADDSGLPNDRFFAVRPEGSVSTLKIQRTERGDSAVYLCASSLACCGRDSYNEQFFGPGTRLTVL.

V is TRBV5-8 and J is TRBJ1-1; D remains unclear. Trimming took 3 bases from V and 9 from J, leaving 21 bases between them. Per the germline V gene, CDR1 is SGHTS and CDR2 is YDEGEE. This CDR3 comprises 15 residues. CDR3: CASSSSGNTPKKAFF. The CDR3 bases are TGTGCCAGCAGCTCGTCGGGAAATACACCTAAAAAAGCTTTCTTT.

The CDR3 reads CASSHRQGNQPQHF. In nucleotides, the CDR3 is TGCGCCAGCAGCCATCGGCAGGGTAATCAGCCCCAGCATTTT. The genes are TRBV4-1 and TRBJ1-5, with D possibly matching TRBD1 (5 bases). CDR3 length equals 14 residues. Germline V gene lookup returns CDR1 MGHRA and CDR2 YSYEKL. V lost 3 bases and J lost 4, with 10 bases in between.

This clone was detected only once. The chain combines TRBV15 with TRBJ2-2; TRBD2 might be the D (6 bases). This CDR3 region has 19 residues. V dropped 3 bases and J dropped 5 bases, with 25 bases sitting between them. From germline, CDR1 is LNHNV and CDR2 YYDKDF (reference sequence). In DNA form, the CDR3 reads TGTGCCACCAGCAGGGAGAGTTCTGGGACCCCCCGGGGGACCGGGGAGCTGTTTTTT. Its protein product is CATSRESSGTPRGTGELFF.

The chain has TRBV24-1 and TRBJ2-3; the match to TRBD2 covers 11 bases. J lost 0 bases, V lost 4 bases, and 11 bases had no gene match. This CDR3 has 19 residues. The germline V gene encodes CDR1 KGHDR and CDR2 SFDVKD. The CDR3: CATSDTPSGGYRSTDTQYF. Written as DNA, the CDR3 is TGTGCCACCAGTGACACCCCTAGCGGGGGGTACCGTAGCACAGATACGCAGTATTTT.

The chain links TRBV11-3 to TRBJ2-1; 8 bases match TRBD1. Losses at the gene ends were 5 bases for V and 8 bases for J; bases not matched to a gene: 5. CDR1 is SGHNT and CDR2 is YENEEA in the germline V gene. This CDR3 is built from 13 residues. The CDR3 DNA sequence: TGTGCCAGCAGCGGTACACAGGGGGATGAGCAGTTCTTC. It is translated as CASSGTQGDEQFF.

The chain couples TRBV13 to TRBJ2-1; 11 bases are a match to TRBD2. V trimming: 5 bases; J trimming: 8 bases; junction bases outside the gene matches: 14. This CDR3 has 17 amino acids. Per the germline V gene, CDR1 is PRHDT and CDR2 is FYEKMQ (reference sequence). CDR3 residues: CASSPGGSGRVGHEQFF. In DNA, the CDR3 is TGTGCCAGCAGCCCGGGGGGTAGCGGGAGGGTCGGCCATGAGCAGTTCTTC.

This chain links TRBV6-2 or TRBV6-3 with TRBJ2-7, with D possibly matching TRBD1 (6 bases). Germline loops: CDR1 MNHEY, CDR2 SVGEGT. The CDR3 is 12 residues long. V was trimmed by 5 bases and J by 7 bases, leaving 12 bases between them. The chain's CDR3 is CASSTPGTEQYV. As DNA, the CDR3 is TGTGCCAGCAGTACCCCTGGGACAGAGCAGTACGTC.

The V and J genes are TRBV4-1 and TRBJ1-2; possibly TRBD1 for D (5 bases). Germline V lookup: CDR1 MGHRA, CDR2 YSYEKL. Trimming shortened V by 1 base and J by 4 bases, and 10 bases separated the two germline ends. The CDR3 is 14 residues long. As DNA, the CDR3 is TGCGCCAGCAGCCAAGTACAGGTTTCCTATGGCTACACCTTC. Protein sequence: CASSQVQVSYGYTF.

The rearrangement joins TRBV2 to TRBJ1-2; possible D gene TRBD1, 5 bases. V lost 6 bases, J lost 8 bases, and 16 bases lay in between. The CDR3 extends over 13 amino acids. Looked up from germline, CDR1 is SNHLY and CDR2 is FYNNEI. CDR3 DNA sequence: TGTGCCAGCAGAAGGGGAGGGGTACGGGGCTACACCTTC. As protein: CASRRGGVRGYTF.

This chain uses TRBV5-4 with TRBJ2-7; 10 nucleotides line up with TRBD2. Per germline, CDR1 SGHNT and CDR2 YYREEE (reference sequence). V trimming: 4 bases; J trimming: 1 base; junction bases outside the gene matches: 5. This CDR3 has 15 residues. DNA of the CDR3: TGTGCCAGCAGCCCAGTAGCGGGGGGATCCTACGAGCAGTACTTC. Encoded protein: CASSPVAGGSYEQYF.